These 22 T cell receptor beta chains share one sample of origin, sequenced in a study of human T cells and chemical hapten exposure. Time point specified: patch test 3, about 24 weeks after DPC sensitization. The treatment was: therapeutic diphenylcyclopropenone sensitization with weekly scalp DPC. One entry per CDR3 protein, called by TCRdb with MiXCR from the RACE reads. The profile shows about 82,000 distinct CDR3 sequences, approximately 13% of them singletons. The sequenced sample was whole blood, obtained in connection with sensitization to the hapten diphenylcyclopropenone (DPC). The receptors shown here come from a woman in her 50s with alopecia areata. Some clones in this sample may be carry-over from other donors' samples.

Comment on this clonotype: Lacking the conserved final phenylalanine or tryptophan, this CDR3 likely reflects a read error. The CDR3 bases are TGTGCCAGCAGCCTGGGGGCAGGGTCCTACGAGCAGTACTAC. This sequence encodes CASSLGAGSYEQYY. The chain is built from TRBV7-6 and TRBJ2-7, with a weak D call TRBD1 (6 bases). Germline CDR1 reads SGHVS; CDR2 reads FNYEAQ. The CDR3 spans 14 residues. V was pared by 5 bases and J by 1 base, with 12 bases between.

This clonotype was counted ten times or more. The rearrangement joins TRBV4-2 to TRBJ1-2, with TRBD1 as a possible D gene (5 bases). The germline V and J ends were trimmed by 1 base and 0 bases, with 15 bases remaining between them. This CDR3 is 17 amino acids long. In germline, CDR1 is LGHNA, CDR2 YNFKEQ. The CDR3 loop is CASSQGGPGEANYGYTF. The CDR3, as DNA: TGTGCCAGCAGCCAAGGGGGCCCGGGAGAAGCTAACTATGGCTACACCTTC.

This clonotype was counted at least ten times. The V call is TRBV10-2, the J call TRBJ2-7; the match to TRBD1 covers 8 bases. The CDR3 is made up of 14 amino acids. Germline lookup yields CDR1 WSHSY and CDR2 SAAADI. V was pared by 9 bases and J by 3 bases, with 10 bases of the junction left unmatched. The CDR3 is CASKEQGGSYEQYF. DNA for the CDR3: TGCGCCAGTAAGGAACAGGGGGGAAGCTACGAGCAGTACTTC.

The rearrangement links TRBV6-5 to TRBJ1-1; D call uncertain. Trimming cost V 8 bases and J 3 bases, with 7 bases left between them. CDR1 and CDR2 (germline): MNHEY, SVGAGI. CDR3 length: 11 amino acids. The CDR3, as DNA: TGTGCCAGCTCCTCTTACACTGAAGCTTTCTTT. Translation: CASSSYTEAFF.

This clonotype has only a few counts. CDR3 protein: CSVGHTYNEQFF. The CDR3 DNA reads as TGCAGCGTTGGGCACACCTACAATGAGCAGTTCTTC. The chain links TRBV29-1 to TRBJ2-1; D uncertain. This CDR3 spans 12 amino acids. Per the germline V gene, CDR1 is SQVTM and CDR2 is ANQGSEA. V was cut by 4 bases and J by 2 bases, with 6 bases left in between.

The chain couples TRBV5-1 to TRBJ1-1; D call uncertain. The length of the CDR3 is 14 residues. Deletions cut 1 base from V and 0 bases from J, with 7 bases between. Germline CDR1 is SGHRS and CDR2 is YFSETQ. CDR3 region: CASSLLPVNTEAFF. The DNA for the CDR3 is TGCGCCAGCAGCTTGCTACCAGTGAACACTGAAGCTTTCTTT.

CDR3 residues: CSVATSTDTQYF. CDR3 DNA sequence: TGCAGCGTTGCCACTAGCACAGATACGCAGTATTTT. This sequence joins TRBV29-1 and TRBJ2-3; no clear D. V dropped 4 bases and J dropped 0 bases, with 5 bases sitting between them. The germline gives CDR1 SQVTM, CDR2 ANQGSEA. CDR3 length: 12 residues.

The sample holds many counts of this clonotype. The chain links TRBV19 to TRBJ1-5; TRBD1 agrees at 12 bases. This CDR3 region has 15 residues. Germline V gives CDR1 LNHDA, CDR2 SQIVND (reference sequence). With 5 bases clipped from V and 4 bases from J, the junction kept 3 bases outside the gene matches. The CDR3 coding sequence is TGTGCCAGTAGTGGGACAGGGGGCTTTAATCAGCCCCAGCATTTT. As protein: CASSGTGGFNQPQHF.

This clonotype occurred a few times. The gene calls are TRBV29-1 and TRBJ2-1; TRBD2 matches 8 bases. CDR3 length equals 12 residues. Germline loops: CDR1 SQVTM, CDR2 ANQGSEA. Trimming removed 6 bases from V and 3 bases from J; junction bases left unmatched: 1. The CDR3 spells CSVSGGYNEQFF. CDR3 bases: TGCAGCGTCAGCGGGGGCTACAATGAGCAGTTCTTC.

This clonotype was observed at least ten times. This sequence joins TRBV29-1 and TRBJ1-5; D unresolved. V was clipped by 3 bases and J by 4 bases, with 7 bases between them. The CDR3 totals 12 residues. From germline, CDR1 is SQVTM and CDR2 ANQGSEA. Here the CDR3 reads CSVEVQNQPQHF. In DNA, the CDR3 is TGCAGCGTTGAGGTACAGAATCAGCCCCAGCATTTT.

This clonotype was seen many times. The gene calls are TRBV12-3 or TRBV12-4 and TRBJ2-7; tentatively, D is TRBD2 (6 bases). The CDR3 extends over 14 amino acids. V lost 6 bases and J lost 2, with 14 bases in between. The CDR3 loop is CASSPLGLAYEQYF. In DNA form, the CDR3 reads TGTGCCAGCAGCCCATTGGGACTTGCCTACGAGCAGTACTTC.

This clonotype was detected many times. The chain carries TRBV6-6 and TRBJ2-3, with 10 nucleotides matching TRBD2. V gave up 0 bases and J gave up 3 bases; unmatched junction bases: 9. The CDR3 covers 18 residues. Per the germline V gene, CDR1 is MNHNY and CDR2 is SVGAGI (reference sequence). DNA for the CDR3: TGTGCCAGCAGTTACTCCCGTCTAGCGGGAGCGTATACAGATACGCAGTATTTT. It is translated as CASSYSRLAGAYTDTQYF.

This clonotype was picked up a small number of times. The chain is built from TRBV29-1 and TRBJ2-5; TRBD2 matches 7 bases. V gave up 4 bases and J gave up 2 bases; unmatched junction bases: 7. The CDR3 runs 14 residues. From germline, CDR1 is SQVTM and CDR2 ANQGSEA. The CDR3 loop reads CSVGLGGSQETQYF. The CDR3 nucleotides read TGCAGCGTTGGGTTGGGCGGGAGTCAAGAGACCCAGTACTTC.

The gene calls are TRBV19 and TRBJ2-6; D gene ambiguous. The CDR3 sequence is 14 residues long. CDR1 is LNHDA and CDR2 is SQIVND in the germline V gene (reference sequence). Trimming left V 9 bases short and J 0 bases short, with 9 bases between. The CDR3 nucleotides read TGTGCCAGCCAAAAAACCTCTGGGGCCAACGTCCTGACTTTC. Protein sequence: CASQKTSGANVLTF. The variable domain in full, completed from reference TRBV19 and TRBJ2-6, reads DGGITQSPKYLFRKEGQNVTLSCEQNLNHDAMYWYRQDPGQGLRLIYYSQIVNDFQKGDIAEGYSVSREKKESFPLTVTSAQKNPTAFYLCASQKTSGANVLTFGAGSRLTVL.

This clonotype was seen more than once but under ten times. The chain uses TRBV3-1 and TRBJ2-3; 7 bases line up with TRBD2. CDR3 length: 14 amino acids. Germline values: CDR1 LGHDT, CDR2 YNNKEL (reference sequence). With 4 bases clipped from V and 5 bases from J, the junction kept 6 bases outside the gene matches. CDR3 nucleotide sequence: TGTGCCAGCAGCCGGCGGGAGCGGGTAGATACGCAGTATTTT. Its translation: CASSRRERVDTQYF.

This clonotype was observed many times. This chain uses TRBV6-5 with TRBJ2-3; TRBD2 might be the D (6 bases). Per germline, CDR1 MNHEY and CDR2 SVGAGI. V lost 6 bases and J 5 bases, leaving 21 bases between the germline ends. The CDR3 is 16 amino acids. CDR3 DNA sequence: TGTGCCAGCAGCCGAGGCCTCACCCCGGGGGAAGATACGCAGTATTTT. Protein product: CASSRGLTPGEDTQYF.

This clonotype was counted at least ten times. This sequence joins TRBV18 and TRBJ1-2; 9 bases agree with TRBD1. The CDR3 contains 14 residues. Losses at the gene ends were 4 bases for V and 1 base for J; bases not matched to a gene: 1. The germline gives CDR1 KGHSH, CDR2 LQKENI. The CDR3 sequence: CASSRDRDNYGYTF. The CDR3 nucleotides read TGTGCCAGCTCACGGGACAGGGATAACTATGGCTACACCTTC.

This clonotype was seen repeatedly, ten times or more. This rearrangement joins TRBV19 to TRBJ1-2; 8 nucleotides line up with TRBD1. CDR3 size: 15 residues. Germline V CDR1 and CDR2: LNHDA, SQIVND (reference sequence). Losses at the gene ends were 5 bases for V and 4 bases for J; bases not matched to a gene: 9. This CDR3 is CASSDNRGSAYGYTF. As DNA, the CDR3 is TGTGCCAGTAGTGACAACAGGGGGTCGGCCTATGGCTACACCTTC.

This clonotype turned up a few times. V is TRBV11-2 and J is TRBJ2-7, with D unresolved. This CDR3 is built from 12 residues. Germline V gene sequence: CDR1 SGHAT, CDR2 FQNNGV. V gave up 4 bases and J gave up 0 bases, with 4 bases separating them. As DNA, the CDR3 is TGTGCCAGCAGCTCCATCTCCTACGAGCAGTACTTC. It specifies CASSSISYEQYF.

In its sample, this clonotype was seen many times. The chain carries TRBV6-1 and TRBJ2-1, with 7 bases matching TRBD2. V trimming: 4 bases; J trimming: 5 bases; junction bases outside the gene matches: 8. CDR3 length: 15 amino acids. Germline V gene sequence: CDR1 MNHNS, CDR2 SASEGT. The CDR3 sequence: CASSAFAGDNNEQFF. For the CDR3, the DNA is TGTGCCAGCAGTGCCTTTGCGGGAGACAACAATGAGCAGTTCTTC.

This clonotype was observed a handful of times. This chain links TRBV10-3 with TRBJ1-4; D uncertain. Trimming stripped 6 bases from V and 8 bases from J, with 16 bases between. CDR3 length: 14 residues. From germline, CDR1 is ENHRY and CDR2 SYGVKD. The CDR3, as DNA: TGTGCCATCAGAGCGGACCCCCCGGAGGAAAAACTGTTTTTT. It is translated as CAIRADPPEEKLFF.

At least ten counts were recorded for this clonotype. This chain connects TRBV5-5 to TRBJ2-3; D might be TRBD2 (6 bases). The CDR3 spans 14 residues. Germline V CDR1 and CDR2: SGHKS, YYEKEE (reference sequence). The V gene lost 3 bases and the J gene lost 4 bases, with 12 bases spanning the gap. CDR3 amino acids: CASSYQLAADTQYF. The CDR3 bases are TGTGCCAGCAGCTATCAACTAGCCGCAGATACGCAGTATTTT.